The sequence of this T cell receptor beta chain was determined in a study of beta chain features in type 1 diabetes. Turning to the study itself: Across all samples, approximately 110,000,000 sorted cells were examined. Study results and caveats: Naive, central memory and regulatory TCRB repertoires appeared more similar among patients than healthy donors.

The entirety of the isolated RNA underwent reverse transcription, so expressed TCRB transcripts were sequenced. Naive, central memory and regulatory T cell samples produced a mean of around 4 million reads. TCRdb keeps only in-frame clones here, not all; method: immunoSEQ multiplex PCR. The repertoire holds 150,000 or so clones, 11% seen once, with around 2% in the top ten. Of note for this clone: Its cognate antigen is unknown.

Sampling consisted of one heparinised blood draw per donor, averaging about 110 mL. This receptor was identified in a man aged 18 to 29 in good health. The sequenced sample was central memory CD4+ T cells from blood.

The CDR3 DNA sequence: TGTGCCAGCAGTTTGGTAGGACGGGGCACTGAAGCTTTCTTT. It translates to CASSLVGRGTEAFF. V usage is TRBV28 and J usage is TRBJ1-1; D not certain. Looked up from germline, CDR1 is MDHEN and CDR2 is SYDVKM. The CDR3 runs 14 residues. V was shortened by 3 bases and J by 4 bases, with 12 bases between the two germline ends.